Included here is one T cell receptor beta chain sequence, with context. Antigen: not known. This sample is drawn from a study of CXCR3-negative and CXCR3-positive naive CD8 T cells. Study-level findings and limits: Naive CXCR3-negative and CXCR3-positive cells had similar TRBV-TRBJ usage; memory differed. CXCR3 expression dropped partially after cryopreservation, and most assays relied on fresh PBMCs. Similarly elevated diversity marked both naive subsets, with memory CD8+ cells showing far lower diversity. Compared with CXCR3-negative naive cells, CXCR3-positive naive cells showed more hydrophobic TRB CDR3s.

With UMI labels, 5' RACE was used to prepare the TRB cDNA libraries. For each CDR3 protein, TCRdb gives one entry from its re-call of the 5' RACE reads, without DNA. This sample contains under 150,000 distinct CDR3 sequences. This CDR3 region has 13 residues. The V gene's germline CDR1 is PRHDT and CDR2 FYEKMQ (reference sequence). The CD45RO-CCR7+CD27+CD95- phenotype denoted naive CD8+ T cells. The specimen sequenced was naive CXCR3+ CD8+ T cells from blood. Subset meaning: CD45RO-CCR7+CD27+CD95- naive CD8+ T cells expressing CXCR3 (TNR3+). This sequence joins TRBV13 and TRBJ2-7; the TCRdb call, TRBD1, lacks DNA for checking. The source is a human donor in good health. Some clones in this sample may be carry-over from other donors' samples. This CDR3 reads CASTLAGVYEQYF.